The 8 T cell receptor beta chains listed next were all sequenced from one sample in a study of T cell responses to AZD1222 COVID-19 vaccine. Clones were read by immunoSEQ multiplex PCR, and TCRdb kept only the in-frame ones, dropping some. The sample has tens of thousands of clones, just over 90% seen once. The starting material was peripheral blood, obtained 28 days after the second AZD1222 dose. The receptors come from an adult who received the AZD1222 COVID-19 vaccine.

This rearrangement joins TRBV10-1 to TRBJ1-2; 7 bases agree with TRBD1. Per the germline V gene, CDR1 is WNHNN and CDR2 is SYGVQD (reference sequence). Trimming removed 2 bases from V and 4 bases from J; junction bases left unmatched: 16. The CDR3 extends over 18 amino acids. In nucleotides, the CDR3 is TGCGCCAGCAGTGAGACTAAACCAACAGGGGAAGGGGCCTATGGCTACACCTTC. It specifies CASSETKPTGEGAYGYTF.

The chain couples TRBV9 to TRBJ1-3; TRBD1 matches 8 bases. With 4 bases clipped from V and 5 bases from J, the junction kept 5 bases outside the gene matches. Germline lookup yields CDR1 SGDLS and CDR2 YYNGEE. The CDR3 loop spans 14 amino acids. As DNA, the CDR3 is TGTGCCAGCAGCCCCCAGGGGGCTCGAAACACCATATATTTT. Residues: CASSPQGARNTIYF. The full variable domain, its missing parts supplied by reference TRBV9 and TRBJ1-3, is DSGVTQTPKHLITATGQRVTLRCSPRSGDLSVYWYQQSLDQGLQFLIQYYNGEERAKGNILERFSAQQFPDLHSELNLSSLELGDSALYFCASSPQGARNTIYFGEGSWLTVV.

V and J are TRBV5-1 and TRBJ2-7, with 7 bases that match TRBD2. The junction had 9 bases not matched to a gene; V was cut back by 0 bases and J by 3 bases. Germline lookup yields CDR1 SGHRS and CDR2 YFSETQ. This CDR3 region has 16 residues. The CDR3, as DNA: TGCGCCAGCAGCTTGGGGGACCTCGGGGGGAACTACGAGCAGTACTTC. Residues: CASSLGDLGGNYEQYF.

CDR3 sequence reads: CASSLQGDQPQHF. The CDR3 DNA reads TGTGCCAGCAGCCTACAGGGGGATCAGCCCCAGCATTTT. This rearrangement joins TRBV3-1 (or the pseudogene TRBV3-2) to TRBJ1-5; 8 bases line up with TRBD1. The CDR3 contains 13 residues. CDR1 and CDR2 from the germline V gene are LGHDT and YNNKEL (reference sequence). Trimming at V came to 4 bases and at J to 5 bases, leaving 1 base not matched to a gene.

The rearrangement joins TRBV6-5 to TRBJ1-1; D unresolved. Germline V CDR1 and CDR2: MNHEY, SVGAGI. The length of the CDR3 is 14 residues. Deletions cut 5 bases from V and 0 bases from J, with 10 bases between. DNA of the CDR3: TGTGCCAGCAGTCCCGGGCGGTTGAACACTGAAGCTTTCTTT. Amino acids: CASSPGRLNTEAFF.

The chain combines TRBV18 with TRBJ1-4; 7 bases are a match to TRBD1. Losses at the gene ends were 3 bases for V and 7 bases for J; bases not matched to a gene: 8. The CDR3 consists of 15 residues. Germline V lookup: CDR1 KGHSH, CDR2 LQKENI. The CDR3 nucleotides read TGTGCCAGCTCACCTAACAGGGGCGGGAGTGAAAAACTGTTTTTT. Translated, it gives CASSPNRGGSEKLFF.

This clone occurred once. The chain recombines TRBV2 with TRBJ2-3; a weak D match, TRBD2 (6 bases). This CDR3 is built from 14 residues. V dropped 1 base and J dropped 3 bases, with 8 bases sitting between them. Germline V lookup: CDR1 SNHLY, CDR2 FYNNEI. CDR3 nucleotide sequence: TGTGCCAGCAGTGAAGGACTAGTAACAGATACGCAGTATTTT. It codes for CASSEGLVTDTQYF. Full variable domain (rest looked up from reference TRBV2 and TRBJ2-3): EPEVTQTPSHQVTQMGQEVILRCVPISNHLYFYWYRQILGQKVEFLVSFYNNEISEKSEIFDDQFSVERPDGSNFTLKIRSTKLEDSAMYFCASSEGLVTDTQYFGPGTRLTVL.

The chain recombines TRBV7-2 with TRBJ2-3; tentative D call: TRBD2 (5 bases). CDR1 SGHTA and CDR2 FQGNSA come from the germline V gene. The CDR3 extends over 15 amino acids. The ends were cut back, 4 bases at V and 0 bases at J, with 11 bases in the middle. The CDR3 protein is CASSSSGMSTDTQYF. CDR3 DNA: TGTGCCAGCAGCTCGTCCGGGATGAGCACAGATACGCAGTATTTT.